A single sample gave rise to the 10 T cell receptor beta chains below, sequenced in a study of shared clonotypes between healthy human individuals. Assay used: immunoSEQ multiplex PCR; TCRdb lists only in-frame clones, some missing. The table lists some 2.1 million clones, just under 95% of them singletons. Cells designated naive CD8 were CD45RO-negative and were positively selected for CCR7, with terminally differentiated effector memory CD45RA+ cells excluded. Sequences were obtained from naive CD8+ T cells sorted from blood. The origin of the receptors is a man younger than 35 in good health.

The genes are TRBV9 and TRBJ2-7, with unresolved D. Per germline, CDR1 SGDLS and CDR2 YYNGEE. Trimming took 2 bases from V and 3 from J, leaving 15 bases between them. The CDR3 is 15 amino acids. In DNA form, the CDR3 reads TGTGCCAGCAGCGTTGACGGCCTGAATAGCTACGAGCAGTACTTC. Its protein product is CASSVDGLNSYEQYF.

Points on this clone: Other DNA sequences in this sample translate to the same CDR3. The chain joins TRBV9 to TRBJ2-7; either TRBD1 or TRBD2 may supply D (5 bases each). The ends were cut back, 0 bases at V and 3 bases at J, with 10 bases in the middle. The CDR3 consists of 14 residues. Germline V gives CDR1 SGDLS, CDR2 YYNGEE. The CDR3 here is CASSVGAGSYEQYF. The CDR3, as DNA: TGTGCCAGCAGCGTAGGTGCAGGGAGCTACGAGCAGTACTTC.

V gene TRBV4-3 combines with J gene TRBJ2-3, with a tentative D call TRBD2 (6 bases). V was pared by 0 bases and J by 0 bases, with 13 bases between. In germline, CDR1 is LGHNA, CDR2 YSLEER. This CDR3 is built from 17 residues. This CDR3 is CASSQDPGGLSTDTQYF. The DNA for the CDR3 is TGCGCCAGCAGCCAAGACCCCGGGGGACTCAGCACAGATACGCAGTATTTT.

The rearrangement uses TRBV4-1 and TRBJ2-2, with D possibly being TRBD2 (6 bases). CDR3 length: 17 residues. Trimming stripped 2 bases from V and 4 bases from J, with 17 bases between. Per germline, CDR1 MGHRA and CDR2 YSYEKL. CDR3 sequence: CASSQKTSGVGTGELFF. The CDR3 region has the DNA TGCGCCAGCAGCCAAAAAACCTCGGGAGTGGGCACCGGGGAGCTGTTTTTT.

V is TRBV10-3 and J is TRBJ2-2; TRBD1 might be the D (7 bases). The V and J ends lost 8 bases and 7 bases respectively, with 17 bases between them. This CDR3 region has 14 residues. Germline V gene data show CDR1 as ENHRY and CDR2 as SYGVKD. The CDR3 protein is CAIGEEGANGELFF. The CDR3 coding sequence is TGTGCCATCGGGGAGGAGGGGGCGAACGGGGAGCTGTTTTTT.

This chain uses TRBV28 with TRBJ2-3; D is possibly TRBD2 (5 bases). The CDR3 length is 17 residues. V lost 5 bases to trimming and J lost 7 bases, with 25 bases between them. CDR1 MDHEN and CDR2 SYDVKM come from the germline V gene. The CDR3 DNA reads as TGTGCCAGCAGTGCCTATCCGGGTCCCCCGGGGAAGAATACGCAGTATTTT. It specifies CASSAYPGPPGKNTQYF.

The genes are TRBV9 and TRBJ2-5, with D maybe TRBD2 (6 bases). There are 14 residues in the CDR3. CDR1 SGDLS and CDR2 YYNGEE come from the germline V gene. V was shortened by 3 bases and J by 2 bases, with 11 bases between the two germline ends. The DNA of the CDR3 is TGTGCCAGCAGCGAGGAGGGTGAACAAGAGACCCAGTACTTC. Amino acid sequence: CASSEEGEQETQYF.

Concerning this clone: The same CDR3 arises from other DNA sequences in this sample as well. The chain is built from TRBV4-1 and TRBJ1-4, with 7 bases aligning to TRBD1. CDR1 and CDR2 from the germline V gene are MGHRA and YSYEKL. The V segment lost 1 base and the J segment 7 bases; nucleotides outside the gene matches: 3. This CDR3 is 14 amino acids long. Here the CDR3 reads CASSQGQGGEKLFF. The CDR3 DNA sequence: TGCGCCAGCAGCCAAGGACAGGGAGGTGAAAAACTGTTTTTT.

This chain uses TRBV6-4 with TRBJ2-1; D remains ambiguous. V gave up 5 bases and J gave up 0 bases, with 14 bases separating them. Germline-derived CDR1 and CDR2 are MRHNA and SNTAGT. This CDR3 is 16 amino acids long. CDR3 DNA sequence: TGTGCCAGCAGTCCCAACCCCCGCCTCTCCTACAATGAGCAGTTCTTC. This gives the protein CASSPNPRLSYNEQFF.

V usage is TRBV7-9 and J usage is TRBJ1-2; D remains unclear. The V end was cut by 4 bases, the J end by 8 bases, with 17 bases between. The CDR3 contains 14 residues. Germline lookup yields CDR1 SEHNR and CDR2 FQNEAQ (reference sequence). Written as DNA, the CDR3 is TGTGCCAGCAGCTCCAGTTTCTCCCCGGGCGGCTACACCTTC. Amino acid sequence: CASSSSFSPGGYTF.